The 16 T cell receptor beta chains in this list originate from one sample, sequenced in a study of blood T cell repertoires in COVID-19. Clones were sequenced by immunoSEQ multiplex PCR, and TCRdb holds only the in-frame ones, with some missing. The sample consists of around 300,000 clones, 80% to 90% of them appearing once. The material sequenced was PBMCs or T cells enriched from blood (not recorded which). The receptors derive from a woman aged 18-35 years who had recovered from COVID-19.

The chain is built from TRBV5-4 and TRBJ2-7, with 7 bases fitting TRBD1. The J segment lost 3 bases and the V segment lost 4 bases, leaving 10 bases of the junction unmatched. The CDR3 loop spans 15 amino acids. CDR1 and CDR2 (germline): SGHNT, YYREEE (reference sequence). The CDR3 nucleotides read TGTGCCAGCAGCCCACAAACAGGGGCCAACTACGAGCAGTACTTC. Its protein is CASSPQTGANYEQYF. The whole variable domain, remainder taken from reference TRBV5-4 and TRBJ2-7, is ETGVTQSPTHLIKTRGQQVTLRCSSQSGHNTVSWYQQALGQGPQFIFQYYREEENGRGNFPPRFSGLQFPNYSSELNVNALELDDSALYLCASSPQTGANYEQYFGPGTRLTVT.

The chain has TRBV10-3 and TRBJ1-1, with 10 bases fitting TRBD1. V lost 3 bases and J lost 4; bases outside the gene matches: 2. Looked up from germline, CDR1 is ENHRY and CDR2 is SYGVKD. The CDR3 runs to 14 residues. This CDR3 is CAISDRTGGTEAFF. In DNA form, the CDR3 reads TGTGCCATCAGTGACAGGACAGGGGGCACTGAAGCTTTCTTT.

The rearrangement uses TRBV5-1 and TRBJ1-4, with D unresolved. Germline loops: CDR1 SGHRS, CDR2 YFSETQ. This CDR3 is built from 15 residues. V lost 4 bases and J 5 bases, leaving 15 bases between the germline ends. The CDR3 DNA reads TGCGCCAGCAGCGCGACACCGGGGTTGAATGAAAAACTGTTTTTT. Its protein is CASSATPGLNEKLFF. Using reference TRBV5-1 and TRBJ1-4 for the parts outside the CDR3, the full variable domain is KAGVTQTPRYLIKTRGQQVTLSCSPISGHRSVSWYQQTPGQGLQFLFEYFSETQRNKGNFPGRFSGRQFSNSRSEMNVSTLELGDSALYLCASSATPGLNEKLFFGSGTQLSVL.

V is TRBV28 and J is TRBJ1-3; D may be TRBD1 (5 bases). V was trimmed by 6 bases and J by 2 bases, leaving 11 bases between them. The CDR3 runs 14 residues. Germline assignment: CDR1 MDHEN and CDR2 SYDVKM. CDR3 in DNA: TGTGCCAGCAGGGAGGGGCAGGCTGGAAACACCATATATTTT. Protein product: CASREGQAGNTIYF.

V is TRBV9 and J is TRBJ2-3, with 9 bases lining up with TRBD2. J lost 5 bases, V lost 0 bases, and 7 bases had no gene match. Germline V gene sequence: CDR1 SGDLS, CDR2 YYNGEE. The CDR3 is 16 amino acids. CDR3 region: CASSVDSGGLLDTQYF. The DNA of the CDR3 is TGTGCCAGCAGCGTAGACAGCGGGGGGCTCTTAGATACGCAGTATTTT.

J is TRBJ1-2 and V is TRBV3-1 (or the pseudogene TRBV3-2); D is unclear. The germline CDR1 and CDR2 sequences are LGHDT and YNNKEL (reference sequence). Trimming pared 1 base from V and 4 bases from J, leaving 7 bases between. The CDR3 length is 13 residues. CDR3 in amino acids: CASSQAVGYGYTF. In DNA, the CDR3 is TGTGCCAGCAGCCAAGCGGTCGGCTATGGCTACACCTTC.

This chain links TRBV10-3 with TRBJ1-1; TRBD1 might be the D (6 bases). This CDR3 is built from 14 residues. Germline V CDR1 and CDR2: ENHRY, SYGVKD. The germline V and J ends were trimmed by 6 bases and 1 base, with 12 bases remaining between them. For the CDR3, the DNA is TGTGCCATCAGGAGGGACAACCAGAACACTGAAGCTTTCTTT. The encoded protein is CAIRRDNQNTEAFF.

With respect to this clone: The sample has other DNA sequences that encode this CDR3 too. The chain links TRBV2 to TRBJ1-1, with a possible D match to TRBD1 (5 bases). The CDR3 covers 13 residues. Trimming removed 5 bases at V and 1 base at J, with 8 bases between. Germline-derived CDR1 and CDR2 are SNHLY and FYNNEI. The CDR3: CASSRQGNTEAFF. In DNA, the CDR3 is TGTGCCAGCAGTAGGCAGGGGAACACTGAAGCTTTCTTT. Filled out from reference TRBV2 and TRBJ1-1, the complete variable domain reads EPEVTQTPSHQVTQMGQEVILRCVPISNHLYFYWYRQILGQKVEFLVSFYNNEISEKSEIFDDQFSVERPDGSNFTLKIRSTKLEDSAMYFCASSRQGNTEAFFGQGTRLTVV.

V and J are TRBV2 and TRBJ1-2; D perhaps matches TRBD1 (6 bases). The germline V gene has CDR1 SNHLY and CDR2 FYNNEI. V was cut by 10 bases and J by 12 bases, with 12 bases left in between. The CDR3 consists of 9 residues. The chain's CDR3 is CAIPQGHTF. CDR3 nucleotide sequence: TGTGCCATCCCCCAGGGGCACACCTTC.

This clone has at least ten counts. Other nucleotide sequences from this sample produce the same CDR3. V gene TRBV28 combines with J gene TRBJ2-7; 8 bases agree with TRBD1. This CDR3 is built from 13 residues. Trimming at V came to 7 bases and at J to 2 bases, leaving 4 bases not matched to a gene. CDR1 MDHEN and CDR2 SYDVKM come from the germline V gene. This CDR3 reads CASKRTGTYEQYF. The CDR3 DNA sequence: TGTGCCAGCAAGCGGACAGGGACCTACGAGCAGTACTTC.

V and J are TRBV2 and TRBJ1-2, with D perhaps TRBD1 (5 bases). Germline values: CDR1 SNHLY, CDR2 FYNNEI. V was shortened by 0 bases and J by 4 bases, with 15 bases between the two germline ends. This CDR3 spans 16 amino acids. CDR3 nucleotide sequence: TGTGCCAGCAGTGAAGCGCTTCGGGGGGTGGTCTATGGCTACACCTTC. Translating it yields CASSEALRGVVYGYTF.

The chain joins TRBV7-2 to TRBJ1-2; D is ambiguous. There are 13 residues in the CDR3. Deletions cut 5 bases from V and 6 bases from J, with 13 bases between. Germline CDR1 is SGHTA and CDR2 is FQGNSA. The CDR3 nucleotides read TGTGCCAGCAGCCCCCCCAGGTGGGATGGCTACACCTTC. This sequence encodes CASSPPRWDGYTF.

The chain uses TRBV3-1 (or the pseudogene TRBV3-2) and TRBJ2-5, with TRBD2 as a possible D gene (6 bases). V dropped 1 base and J dropped 2 bases, with 14 bases sitting between them. There are 16 residues in the CDR3. Germline loops: CDR1 LGHDT, CDR2 YNNKEL (reference sequence). The CDR3 loop reads CASSQGTGTLQETQYF. The CDR3 DNA follows: TGTGCCAGCAGCCAAGGCACCGGGACTCTACAAGAGACCCAGTACTTC.

The genes are TRBV28 and TRBJ1-1; TRBD1 matches at 8 bases. Germline CDR1 and CDR2: MDHEN and SYDVKM. V dropped 3 bases and J dropped 4; count of bases not matched to a gene: 7. This CDR3 is built from 15 residues. The CDR3 DNA is TGTGCCAGCAGTTTTGGGGACAGGAGGCCCACTGAAGCTTTCTTT. Translated, it gives CASSFGDRRPTEAFF.

The chain has TRBV5-1 and TRBJ1-6; TRBD1 matches 8 bases. The CDR3 consists of 14 residues. Germline V gives CDR1 SGHRS, CDR2 YFSETQ. Losses at the gene ends were 5 bases for V and 7 bases for J; bases not matched to a gene: 5. The CDR3: CASSKDRANSPLHF. CDR3 DNA sequence: TGCGCCAGCAGTAAGGACAGGGCCAATTCACCCCTCCACTTT.

This chain joins TRBV25-1 and TRBJ1-3; D not certain. V dropped 3 bases and J dropped 2 bases, with 11 bases sitting between them. Germline CDR1 MGHDK, CDR2 SYGVNS. The CDR3 totals 15 residues. The CDR3 reads CASSDKTQTGNTIYF. The CDR3 coding sequence is TGTGCCAGCAGTGACAAGACACAAACTGGAAACACCATATATTTT.